Listed here is a single TCR beta chain. The sample comes from a study of control samples from healthy donors and cancer patients. This CDR3 is 14 amino acids long. Trimming removed 3 bases at V and 3 bases at J, with 8 bases between. Germline lookup yields CDR1 SNHLY and CDR2 FYNNEI. Sequencing was performed with immunoSEQ multiplex PCR; in TCRdb, only in-frame clones are kept and a portion is missing. Here the sample spans under 200,000 clones, approximately 94% being singletons. This chain uses TRBV2 with TRBJ2-2, with D tentatively TRBD1 (5 bases). Material for sequencing was blood. The clonotype comes from a woman between 40 and 50 years old in good health. The CDR3 loop is CASSEAGHTGELFF. The CDR3, as DNA: TGTGCCAGCAGTGAGGCAGGGCACACCGGGGAGCTGTTTTTT.